In this sample, the clone carrying this TCR beta chain turned up many times. The V end was cut by 1 base, the J end by 4 bases, with 5 bases between. The CDR3 sequence is 11 residues long. Germline V lookup: CDR1 DFQATT, CDR2 SNEGSKA (reference sequence). This specimen belongs to a study of human T cells and chemical hapten exposure. About the study: Patch tests applied 0.01% DPC to the upper back, read at 6 days.

The time point is: patch test 1, 2 weeks after DPC sensitization. Treatment specified: therapeutic diphenylcyclopropenone sensitization with weekly scalp DPC. TCRdb reanalysed the RACE reads using MiXCR and keeps one entry per CDR3 protein. The data contain some 110,000 distinct CDR3 sequences, about 12% of them seen just once; the ten biggest clones take up 1.4%. V and J are TRBV20-1 and TRBJ2-7; unclear D gene. This material consisted of whole blood, taken in connection with sensitization to the hapten diphenylcyclopropenone (DPC). The receptor comes from a woman aged 45-60 years with alopecia areata. Some clones in this sample may be carry-over from other donors' samples. The CDR3 spells CSARVGYEQYF. Written as DNA, the CDR3 is TGCAGTGCTAGAGTAGGGTACGAGCAGTACTTC.